Sequencing of this T cell receptor beta chain was carried out in a study of blood T cell repertoires in COVID-19. Study information: There were acute and convalescent COVID-19 samples, and they came from the United States, Italy and Spain.

Germline loops: CDR1 ENHRY, CDR2 SYGVKD. Trimming left V 8 bases short and J 6 bases short, with 10 bases between. The CDR3 contains 11 residues. Repertoires were generated with immunoSEQ multiplex PCR, while TCRdb's copy carries only in-frame clones and drops some. The sample lists under 300,000 clones; approximately 86% were seen once. The sequencing input was peripheral blood. The clonotype comes from a woman between 65 and 79 years old with active or convalescent COVID-19. The chain employs TRBV10-3 and TRBJ1-2; D possibly corresponds to TRBD1 (5 bases). The CDR3 DNA sequence: TGTGCCATCGGGGAGGGGCATGGCTACACCTTC. Residues: CAIGEGHGYTF.